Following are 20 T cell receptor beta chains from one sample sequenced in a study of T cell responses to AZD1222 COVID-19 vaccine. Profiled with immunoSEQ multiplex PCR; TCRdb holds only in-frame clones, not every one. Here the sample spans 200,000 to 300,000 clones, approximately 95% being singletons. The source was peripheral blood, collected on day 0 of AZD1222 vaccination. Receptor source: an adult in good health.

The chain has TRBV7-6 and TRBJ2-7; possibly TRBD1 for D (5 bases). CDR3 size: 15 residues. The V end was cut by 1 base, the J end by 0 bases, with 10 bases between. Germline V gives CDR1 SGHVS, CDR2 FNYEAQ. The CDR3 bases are TGTGCCAGCAGCTTAGGGCAGGGTCACTCCTACGAGCAGTACTTC. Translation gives CASSLGQGHSYEQYF. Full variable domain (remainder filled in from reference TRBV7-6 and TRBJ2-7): GAGVSQSPRYKVTKRGQDVALRCDPISGHVSLYWYRQALGQGPEFLTYFNYEAQQDKSGLPNDRFSAERPEGSISTLTIQRTEQRDSAMYRCASSLGQGHSYEQYFGPGTRLTVT.

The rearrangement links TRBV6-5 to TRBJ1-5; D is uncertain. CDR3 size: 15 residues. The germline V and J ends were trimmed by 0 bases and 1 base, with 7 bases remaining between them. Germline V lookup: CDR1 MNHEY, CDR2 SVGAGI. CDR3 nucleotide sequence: TGTGCCAGCAGTTACTCGCTTACCAGCAATCAGCCCCAGCATTTT. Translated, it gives CASSYSLTSNQPQHF.

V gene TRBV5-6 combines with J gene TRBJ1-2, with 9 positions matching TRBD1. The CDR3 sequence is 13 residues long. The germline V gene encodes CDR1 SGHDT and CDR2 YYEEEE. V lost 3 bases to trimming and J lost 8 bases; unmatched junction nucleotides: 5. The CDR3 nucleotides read TGTGCCAGCAGCTCACGACAGGGGGACGGCTACACCTTC. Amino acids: CASSSRQGDGYTF.

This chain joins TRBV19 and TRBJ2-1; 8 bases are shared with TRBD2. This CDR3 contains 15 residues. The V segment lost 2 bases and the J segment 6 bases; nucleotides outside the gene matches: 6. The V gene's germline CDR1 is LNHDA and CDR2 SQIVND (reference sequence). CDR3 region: CASSISSGALNEQFF. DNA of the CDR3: TGTGCCAGTAGTATAAGTAGCGGGGCACTCAATGAGCAGTTCTTC.

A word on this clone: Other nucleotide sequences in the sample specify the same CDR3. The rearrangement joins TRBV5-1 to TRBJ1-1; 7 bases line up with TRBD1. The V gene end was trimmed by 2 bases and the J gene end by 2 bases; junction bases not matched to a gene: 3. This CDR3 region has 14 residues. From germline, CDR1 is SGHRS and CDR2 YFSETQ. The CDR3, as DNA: TGCGCCAGCAGCTTTACAGGGGTCAACACTGAAGCTTTCTTT. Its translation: CASSFTGVNTEAFF.

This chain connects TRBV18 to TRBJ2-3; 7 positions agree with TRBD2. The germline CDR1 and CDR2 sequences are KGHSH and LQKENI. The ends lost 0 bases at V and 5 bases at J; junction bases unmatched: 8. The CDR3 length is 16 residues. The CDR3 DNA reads TGTGCCAGCTCACCACCGTGGCGGGAGAAACGAGATACGCAGTATTTT. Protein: CASSPPWREKRDTQYF.

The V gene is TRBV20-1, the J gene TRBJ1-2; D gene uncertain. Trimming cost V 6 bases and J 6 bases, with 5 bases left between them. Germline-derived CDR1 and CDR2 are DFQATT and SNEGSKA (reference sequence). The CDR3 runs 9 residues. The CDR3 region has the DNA TGCAGTGCCGGGGATGGCTACACCTTC. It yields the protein CSAGDGYTF.

CDR3 loop: CASSETWDSGSPLHF. DNA for the CDR3: TGTGCCAGCAGTGAAACTTGGGACAGCGGTTCACCCCTCCACTTT. The rearrangement uses TRBV6-1 and TRBJ1-6; 7 bases map to TRBD1. The V and J ends lost 2 bases and 9 bases, in that order; junction bases with no gene match: 7. Germline lookup yields CDR1 MNHNS and CDR2 SASEGT. CDR3 length: 15 residues.

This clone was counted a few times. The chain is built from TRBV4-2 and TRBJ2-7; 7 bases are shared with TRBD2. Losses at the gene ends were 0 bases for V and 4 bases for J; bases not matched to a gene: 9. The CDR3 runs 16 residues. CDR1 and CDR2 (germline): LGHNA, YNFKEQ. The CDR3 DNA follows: TGTGCCAGCAGCCAAGAGCGGGGGTCGGGGGATTACGAGCAGTACTTC. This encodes CASSQERGSGDYEQYF.

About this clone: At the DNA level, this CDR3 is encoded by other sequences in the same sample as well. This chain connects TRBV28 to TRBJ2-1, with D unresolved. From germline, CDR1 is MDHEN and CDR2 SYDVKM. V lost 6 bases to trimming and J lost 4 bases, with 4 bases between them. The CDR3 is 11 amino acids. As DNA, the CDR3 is TGTGCCAGCAGCCCTTACAATGAGCAGTTCTTC. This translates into CASSPYNEQFF. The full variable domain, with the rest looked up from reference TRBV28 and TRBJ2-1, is DVKVTQSSRYLVKRTGEKVFLECVQDMDHENMFWYRQDPGLGLRLIYFSYDVKMKEKGDIPEGYSVSREKKERFSLILESASTNQTSMYLCASSPYNEQFFGPGTRLTVL.

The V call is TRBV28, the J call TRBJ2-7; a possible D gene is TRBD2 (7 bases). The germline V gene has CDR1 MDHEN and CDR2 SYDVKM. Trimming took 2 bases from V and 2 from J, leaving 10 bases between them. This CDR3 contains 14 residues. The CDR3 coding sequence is TGTGCCAGCAGTTTAGGGGGGGCTACCTACGAGCAGTACTTC. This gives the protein CASSLGGATYEQYF. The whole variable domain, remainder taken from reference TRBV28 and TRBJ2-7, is DVKVTQSSRYLVKRTGEKVFLECVQDMDHENMFWYRQDPGLGLRLIYFSYDVKMKEKGDIPEGYSVSREKKERFSLILESASTNQTSMYLCASSLGGATYEQYFGPGTRLTVT.

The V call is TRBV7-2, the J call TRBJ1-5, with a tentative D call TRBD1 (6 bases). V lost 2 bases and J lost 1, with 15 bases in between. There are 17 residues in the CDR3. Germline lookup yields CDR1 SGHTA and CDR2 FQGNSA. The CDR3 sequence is CASSLYGGGTSNQPQHF. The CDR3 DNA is TGTGCCAGCAGCTTATATGGGGGGGGCACGAGCAATCAGCCCCAGCATTTT.

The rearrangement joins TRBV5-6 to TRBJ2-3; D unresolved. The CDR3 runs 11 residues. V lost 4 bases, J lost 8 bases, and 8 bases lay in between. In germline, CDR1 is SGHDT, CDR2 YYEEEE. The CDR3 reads CASSTGRTQYF. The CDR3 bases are TGTGCCAGCAGCACCGGTCGTACGCAGTATTTT.

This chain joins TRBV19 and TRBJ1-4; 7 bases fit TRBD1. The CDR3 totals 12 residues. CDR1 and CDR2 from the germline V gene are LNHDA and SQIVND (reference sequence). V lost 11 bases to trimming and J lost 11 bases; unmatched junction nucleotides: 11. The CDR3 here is CALRDRVGKLFF. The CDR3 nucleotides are TGTGCCCTCAGAGACAGGGTCGGTAAACTGTTTTTT.

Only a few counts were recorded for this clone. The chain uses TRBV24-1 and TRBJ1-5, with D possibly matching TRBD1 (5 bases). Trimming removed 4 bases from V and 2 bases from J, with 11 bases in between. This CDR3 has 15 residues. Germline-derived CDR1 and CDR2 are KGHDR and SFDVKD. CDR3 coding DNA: TGTGCCACCAGTGACCGCAGGGAGGGCAATCAGCCCCAGCATTTT. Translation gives CATSDRREGNQPQHF.

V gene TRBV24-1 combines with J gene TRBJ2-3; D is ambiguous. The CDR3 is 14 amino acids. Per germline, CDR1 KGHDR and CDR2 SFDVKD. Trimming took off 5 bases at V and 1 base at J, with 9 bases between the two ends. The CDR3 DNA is TGTGCCACCAGTGGGTGGGAACGCACAGATACGCAGTATTTT. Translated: CATSGWERTDTQYF.

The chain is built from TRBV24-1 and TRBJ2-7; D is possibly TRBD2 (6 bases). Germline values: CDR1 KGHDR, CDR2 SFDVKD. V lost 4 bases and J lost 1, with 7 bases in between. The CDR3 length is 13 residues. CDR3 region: CATSDGGSYEQYF. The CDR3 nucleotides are TGTGCCACCAGTGACGGGGGATCCTACGAGCAGTACTTC.

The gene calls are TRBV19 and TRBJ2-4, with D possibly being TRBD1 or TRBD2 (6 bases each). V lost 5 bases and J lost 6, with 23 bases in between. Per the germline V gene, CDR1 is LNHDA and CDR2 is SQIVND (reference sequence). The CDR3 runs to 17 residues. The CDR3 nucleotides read TGTGCCAGTAGTCAGATATTGGCAGGGGAGGTTGGAAACATTCAGTACTTC. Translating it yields CASSQILAGEVGNIQYF.

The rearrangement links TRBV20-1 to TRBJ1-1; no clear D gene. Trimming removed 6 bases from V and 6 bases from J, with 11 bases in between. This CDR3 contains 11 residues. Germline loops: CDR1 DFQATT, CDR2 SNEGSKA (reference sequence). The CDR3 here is CSAERQPEAFF. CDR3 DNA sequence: TGCAGTGCAGAGAGACAACCTGAAGCTTTCTTT.

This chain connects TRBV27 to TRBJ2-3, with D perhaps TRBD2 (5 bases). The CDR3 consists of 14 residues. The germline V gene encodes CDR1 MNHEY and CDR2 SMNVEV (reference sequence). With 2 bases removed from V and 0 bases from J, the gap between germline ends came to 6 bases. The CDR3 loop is CASSLGLSTDTQYF. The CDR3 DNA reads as TGTGCCAGCAGTTTAGGACTTAGCACAGATACGCAGTATTTT.